This entry lists 5 T cell receptor beta chains sequenced from one sample in a study of technical replicates of blood from a handful of donors. Here immunoSEQ multiplex PCR was the method, and the copy in TCRdb shows in-frame clones only, minus some. The table has about 70,000 clones, roughly 96% seen once. The sequencing sample was made of T cells isolated from PBMCs. These receptors were collected from a human donor in good health.

This chain uses TRBV13 with TRBJ2-2; D not certain. V shed 5 bases and J shed 3 bases, with 13 bases lying between them. CDR1 PRHDT and CDR2 FYEKMQ come from the germline V gene (reference sequence). The CDR3 spans 15 residues. The CDR3 here is CASSDWSFDTGELFF. In DNA form, the CDR3 reads TGTGCCAGCAGCGACTGGAGTTTCGACACCGGGGAGCTGTTTTTT.

The chain uses TRBV7-9 and TRBJ2-7; no reliable D call. V shed 5 bases and J shed 5 bases, with 10 bases lying between them. The germline V gene encodes CDR1 SEHNR and CDR2 FQNEAQ (reference sequence). This CDR3 spans 12 amino acids. CDR3 coding DNA: TGTGCCAGCAGCCCTATAGAGGACGAGCAGTACTTC. Protein product: CASSPIEDEQYF.

This chain joins TRBV13 and TRBJ1-4; perhaps TRBD1 as D (5 bases). CDR1 and CDR2 from the germline V gene are PRHDT and FYEKMQ (reference sequence). With 1 base removed from V and 5 bases from J, the gap between germline ends came to 11 bases. This CDR3 comprises 15 residues. The DNA of the CDR3 is TGTGCCAGCAGCTTAGTGCGGCAGGGAAATGAAAAACTGTTTTTT. This codes for CASSLVRQGNEKLFF.

This rearrangement joins TRBV11-3 to TRBJ1-4; TRBD1 agrees at 8 bases. V shed 5 bases, J shed 4 bases, and the junction held 6 bases outside the gene matches. Germline CDR1 SGHNT, CDR2 YENEEA. The CDR3 totals 15 residues. The CDR3 sequence is CASSQGQGNNEKLFF. As DNA, the CDR3 is TGTGCCAGCAGCCAAGGACAGGGCAATAATGAAAAACTGTTTTTT. The entire variable domain, with the rest obtained from reference TRBV11-3 and TRBJ1-4, is as follows: EAGVVQSPRYKIIEKKQPVAFWCNPISGHNTLYWYLQNLGQGPELLIRYENEEAVDDSQLPKDRFSAERLKGVDSTLKIQPAELGDSAVYLCASSQGQGNNEKLFFGSGTQLSVL.

The chain recombines TRBV5-1 with TRBJ2-1, with a possible D match to TRBD2 (6 bases). The CDR3 has 14 residues. Trimming left V 5 bases short and J 6 bases short, with 15 bases between. From germline, CDR1 is SGHRS and CDR2 YFSETQ. CDR3 nucleotides: TGCGCCAGCAGTCCCGTAACCGGGGGCAATGAGCAGTTCTTC. Translated, it gives CASSPVTGGNEQFF.